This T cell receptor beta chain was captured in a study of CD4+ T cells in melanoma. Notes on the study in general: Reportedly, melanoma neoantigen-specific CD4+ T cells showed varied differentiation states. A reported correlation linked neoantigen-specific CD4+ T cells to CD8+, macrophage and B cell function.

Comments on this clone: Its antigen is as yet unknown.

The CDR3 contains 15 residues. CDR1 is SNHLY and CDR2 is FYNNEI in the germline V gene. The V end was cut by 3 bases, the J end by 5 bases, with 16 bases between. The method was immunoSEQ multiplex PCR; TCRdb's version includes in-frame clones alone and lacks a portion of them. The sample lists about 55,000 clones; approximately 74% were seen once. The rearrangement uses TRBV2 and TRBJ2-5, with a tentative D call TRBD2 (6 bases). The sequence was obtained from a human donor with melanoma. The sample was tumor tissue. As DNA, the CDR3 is TGTGCCAGCAGTGACAGCGGACTACATGGGGAGACCCAGTACTTC. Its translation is CASSDSGLHGETQYF.